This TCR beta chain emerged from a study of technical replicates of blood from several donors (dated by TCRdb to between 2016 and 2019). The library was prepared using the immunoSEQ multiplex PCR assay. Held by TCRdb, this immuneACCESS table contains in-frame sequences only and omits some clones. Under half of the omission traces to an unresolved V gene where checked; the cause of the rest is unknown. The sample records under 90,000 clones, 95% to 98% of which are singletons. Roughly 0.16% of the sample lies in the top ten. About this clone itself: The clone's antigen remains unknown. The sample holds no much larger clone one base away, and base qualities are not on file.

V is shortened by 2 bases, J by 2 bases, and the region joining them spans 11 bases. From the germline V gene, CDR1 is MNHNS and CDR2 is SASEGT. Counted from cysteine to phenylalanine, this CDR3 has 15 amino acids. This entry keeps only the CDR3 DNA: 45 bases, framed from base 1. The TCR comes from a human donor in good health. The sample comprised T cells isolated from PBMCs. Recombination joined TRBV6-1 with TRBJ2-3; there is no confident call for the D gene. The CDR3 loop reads CASSETAGITDTQYF. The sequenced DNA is TGTGCCAGCAGTGAAACGGCAGGTATCACAGATACGCAGTATTTT.